Listed below are T cell receptor beta chains from one sample, sequenced in a study of vaccination and CD4 T cells after COVID-19. No antigen has been assigned to these receptors. TCRdb ran MiXCR on the PCR reads and lists one entry per CDR3 protein. The sample yields 2,500 to 3,500 distinct CDR3 sequences, around 54% seen once. The sequencing sample was made of CD4+ T cells from blood, cultured in vitro. These receptors originate from a human donor who had recovered from COVID-19. Both conserved end residues are part of each CDR3. D genes are given only for firm matches. Some rows mark clone size as missing; the rest say once, few, many or name a class of expanded clone.

d_call	j_call	v_call	clone_size	cdr3_aa	cdr3_nt
-	TRBJ1-1	TRBV6-5	-	CASSFGTDTEAFF	TGTGCCAGCAGTTTTGGGACGGACACTGAAGCTTTCTTT
-	TRBJ1-1	TRBV7-8	-	CASSSWEGNTEAFF	TGTGCCAGCAGCTCTTGGGAGGGCAACACTGAAGCTTTCTTT
-	TRBJ2-5	TRBV7-2	few	CASSDSAVKTQYF	TGTGCCAGCTCAGACAGCGCGGTGAAGACCCAGTACTTC
-	TRBJ2-5	TRBV15	-	CATSRDEETQYF	TGTGCCACCAGCAGGGACGAAGAGACCCAGTACTTC
TRBD1	TRBJ1-5	TRBV7-8	large	CASSYDRVGQPQHF	TGTGCCAGCAGCTATGACAGGGTAGGTCAGCCCCAGCATTTT
TRBD1	TRBJ2-7	TRBV24-1	few	CATSRTGRGHEQYF	TGTGCCACCTCCAGGACAGGGAGAGGCCACGAGCAGTACTTC
-	TRBJ1-2	TRBV11-2	large	CASSLDSGDSNYGYTF	TGTGCCAGCAGCTTAGATTCGGGGGACTCTAACTATGGCTACACCTTC
-	TRBJ2-3	TRBV27	-	CASSLVLQRTDTQYF	TGTGCCAGCAGTTTAGTCCTCCAACGCACAGATACGCAGTATTTT
TRBD1	TRBJ2-7	TRBV29-1	-	CSEDRGHPYEQYF	TGCAGCGAAGACAGGGGTCATCCCTACGAGCAGTACTTC
-	TRBJ1-5	TRBV6-2/TRBV6-3	-	CASSYSQGHQPQHF	TGTGCCAGCAGTTACTCGCAGGGGCATCAGCCCCAGCATTTT
-	TRBJ1-1	TRBV20-1	medium-sized	CSATLLGASEAFF	TGCAGTGCTACCCTCTTGGGGGCCTCAGAAGCTTTCTTT
-	TRBJ1-2	TRBV28	-	CASSQVQGRHYGYTF	TGTGCCAGCAGTCAGGTCCAGGGTAGGCACTATGGCTACACCTTC
-	TRBJ2-5	TRBV20-1	-	CSARNSLQETQYF	TGCAGTGCTAGAAACAGTTTACAAGAGACCCAGTACTTC
-	TRBJ1-5	TRBV30	-	CAWSPLGQPQHF	TGTGCCTGGAGTCCCCTTGGGCAGCCCCAGCATTTT
TRBD1	TRBJ2-7	TRBV5-4	once	CASSLDLQGDEQYF	TGTGCCAGCAGCTTGGACCTCCAGGGGGACGAGCAGTACTTC
-	TRBJ2-7	TRBV6-4	-	CASSAAVGYEQYF	TGTGCCAGCAGTGCCGCAGTAGGCTACGAGCAGTACTTC
-	TRBJ1-1	TRBV20-1	-	CSALRPGTPQKVEAFF	TGCAGTGCTCTCAGGCCCGGGACGCCCCAAAAGGTTGAAGCTTTCTTT
-	TRBJ1-2	TRBV7-8	-	CASSPVGPNGYTF	TGTGCCAGCAGCCCCGTGGGACCTAATGGCTACACCTTC
-	TRBJ1-1	TRBV29-1	-	CSVGKQANTEAFF	TGCAGCGTTGGAAAACAGGCGAACACTGAAGCTTTCTTT
-	TRBJ1-2	TRBV20-1	-	CRAHPRSQGKVRGYTF	TGCAGGGCCCATCCTAGGTCCCAGGGAAAAGTACGCGGCTACACCTTC
-	TRBJ2-6	TRBV7-9	-	CASSLALGANVLTF	TGTGCCAGCAGCTTAGCGCTCGGGGCCAACGTCCTGACTTTC
-	TRBJ2-7	TRBV11-2	large	CASSLDSLAYEQYF	TGTGCCAGCAGCTTAGACTCCCTCGCCTACGAGCAGTACTTC
-	TRBJ1-6	TRBV6-2/TRBV6-3	-	CASSQSRGSYNSPLHF	TGTGCCAGCAGTCAATCTAGGGGCTCCTATAATTCACCCCTCCACTTT
TRBD1	TRBJ1-5	TRBV2	-	CASSAELGQKGNQPQHF	TGTGCCAGCAGCGCCGAACTGGGACAGAAAGGCAATCAGCCCCAGCATTTT
TRBD1	TRBJ2-5	TRBV7-2	-	CASSQQGQIQETQYF	TGTGCCAGCAGCCAACAGGGACAGATCCAAGAGACCCAGTACTTC
-	TRBJ1-2	TRBV27	few	CASGDLGRTYGYTF	TGTGCCAGCGGCGACCTGGGACGGACCTATGGCTACACCTTC
TRBD2	TRBJ2-3	TRBV30	medium-sized	CAWTRLAGSTDTQYF	TGTGCCTGGACGCGCCTAGCGGGCTCCACAGATACGCAGTATTTT
-	TRBJ1-2	TRBV30	few	CAWSAGREPGYTF	TGTGCCTGGAGTGCCGGGCGGGAGCCGGGCTACACCTTC
TRBD1	TRBJ1-1	TRBV29-1	-	CSAQSTGGESEAFF	TGCAGCGCCCAAAGTACAGGGGGTGAGTCTGAAGCTTTCTTT
-	TRBJ1-5	TRBV2	-	CASSDAYRQPQHF	TGTGCCAGCAGTGACGCGTATCGACAGCCCCAGCATTTT
TRBD2	TRBJ2-7	TRBV15	once	CATSRGLAGGEQYF	TGTGCCACCAGCCGGGGACTAGCGGGAGGCGAGCAGTACTTC
-	TRBJ2-1	TRBV6-1	-	CASSPLGPLNRFF	TGTGCCAGCAGCCCGCTCGGACCCCTTAATCGGTTCTTC
TRBD1	TRBJ1-5	TRBV7-2	few	CASSPNRGGNQPQHF	TGTGCCAGCAGTCCTAACAGGGGGGGAAATCAGCCCCAGCATTTT
TRBD2	TRBJ2-1	TRBV7-3	-	CASSLIRASGRDEQFF	TGTGCCAGCAGCTTAATAAGGGCTAGCGGGAGGGATGAGCAGTTCTTC
-	TRBJ2-7	TRBV5-4	-	CASSSSDGLGGLRYEQYF	TGTGCCAGCAGCTCCTCCGACGGGCTGGGGGGGCTTAGGTACGAGCAGTACTTC
-	TRBJ1-2	TRBV20-1	-	CSARDLREGYTF	TGCAGTGCTAGAGATCTTAGGGAAGGCTACACCTTC
-	TRBJ2-1	TRBV11-2	-	CASSQDAIPYNEQFF	TGCGCCAGCAGCCAAGATGCGATTCCCTACAATGAGCAGTTCTTC
TRBD1	TRBJ1-6	TRBV20-1	-	CSVRGTGDNSPLHF	TGCAGTGTTAGAGGGACAGGGGATAATTCACCCCTCCACTTT
TRBD1	TRBJ1-5	TRBV6-2/TRBV6-3	-	CASRLGQGVQPQHF	TGTGCCAGCAGACTCGGACAGGGGGTTCAGCCCCAGCATTTT
-	TRBJ2-5	TRBV7-3	few	CASSLRGPQETQYF	TGTGCCAGCAGCTTAAGGGGTCCGCAAGAGACCCAGTACTTC
-	TRBJ2-7	TRBV28	once	CASSFAPSYEQYF	TGTGCCAGCAGTTTTGCCCCCTCCTACGAGCAGTACTTC
-	TRBJ2-7	TRBV23-1	once	CASSQSMQAEQYF	TGCGCCAGCAGTCAATCGATGCAAGCCGAGCAGTACTTC
TRBD1	TRBJ2-7	TRBV6-1	-	CASSENRIGTGAYEQYF	TGTGCCAGCAGTGAAAATAGGATCGGGACAGGGGCCTACGAGCAGTACTTC
-	TRBJ1-5	TRBV7-9	-	CASSLAGNNQPQHF	TGTGCCAGCAGCTTAGCGGGGAATAATCAGCCCCAGCATTTT
-	TRBJ1-5	TRBV4-1	-	CASSQDGTNQPQHF	TGCGCCAGCAGCCAAGACGGGACTAATCAGCCCCAGCATTTT
-	TRBJ2-3	TRBV20-1	-	CSAGGAGTDTQYF	TGCAGTGCTGGGGGGGCGGGCACAGATACGCAGTATTTT
-	TRBJ1-2	TRBV19	-	CASRQANYGYTF	TGTGCCAGCCGTCAGGCTAACTATGGCTACACCTTC
TRBD2	TRBJ2-5	TRBV7-9	few	CASSSLAGVETQYF	TGTGCCAGCAGCTCTCTAGCGGGAGTGGAGACCCAGTACTTC
-	TRBJ1-5	TRBV10-3	-	CAISESGGRPQHF	TGTGCCATCAGTGAGTCCGGCGGCCGGCCCCAGCATTTT
-	TRBJ2-5	TRBV27	-	CPSLAQETQYF	TGTCCTAGCCTTGCTCAAGAGACCCAGTACTTC
-	TRBJ1-1	TRBV7-9	-	CASSPLGQPSDPNTEAFF	TGTGCCAGCAGTCCCTTAGGACAGCCCTCCGACCCGAACACTGAAGCTTTCTTT
-	TRBJ2-7	TRBV30	-	CAWTPGDRFSYEQYF	TGTGCCTGGACCCCGGGTGACAGGTTCTCCTACGAGCAGTACTTC
TRBD1	TRBJ1-2	TRBV6-5	-	CASSYSQGASRGYTF	TGTGCCAGCAGTTACTCGCAGGGGGCTTCGCGCGGCTACACCTTC
TRBD1	TRBJ2-1	TRBV11-3	-	CASSSPGQGYNEQFF	TGTGCCAGCAGCTCCCCGGGACAGGGGTACAATGAGCAGTTCTTC
-	TRBJ1-6	TRBV14	-	CASSLRTRRRSYNSPLHF	TGTGCCAGCAGCTTGCGGACCCGGAGGCGCTCCTATAATTCACCCCTCCACTTT
-	TRBJ2-3	TRBV7-2	-	CASSLAFLGSTDTQYF	TGTGCCAGCAGCTTAGCGTTTCTAGGCAGCACAGATACGCAGTATTTT
TRBD1	TRBJ2-3	TRBV27	-	CASRGYGTGGSTDTQYF	TGTGCCAGCAGGGGATATGGGACAGGGGGCAGCACAGATACGCAGTATTTT
TRBD2	TRBJ2-7	TRBV6-1	-	CASRPGTSASYEQYF	TGTGCCAGCAGGCCCGGGACTAGTGCCTCCTACGAGCAGTACTTC
-	TRBJ1-1	TRBV18	-	CASSPRGGDTEAFF	TGTGCCAGCTCACCACGGGGGGGAGACACTGAAGCTTTCTTT